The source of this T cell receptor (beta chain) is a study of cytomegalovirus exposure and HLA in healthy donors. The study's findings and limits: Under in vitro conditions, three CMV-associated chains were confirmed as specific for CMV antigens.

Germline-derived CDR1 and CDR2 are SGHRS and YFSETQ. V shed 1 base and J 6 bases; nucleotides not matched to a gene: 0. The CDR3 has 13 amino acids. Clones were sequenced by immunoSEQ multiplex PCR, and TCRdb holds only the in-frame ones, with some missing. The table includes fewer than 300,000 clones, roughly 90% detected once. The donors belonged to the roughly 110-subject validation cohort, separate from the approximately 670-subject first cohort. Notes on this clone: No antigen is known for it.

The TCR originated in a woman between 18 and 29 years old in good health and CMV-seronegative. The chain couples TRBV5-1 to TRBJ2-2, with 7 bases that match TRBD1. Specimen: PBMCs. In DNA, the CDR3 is TGCGCCAGCAGCTTGACAGGGGCCGGGGAGCTGTTTTTT. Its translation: CASSLTGAGELFF.